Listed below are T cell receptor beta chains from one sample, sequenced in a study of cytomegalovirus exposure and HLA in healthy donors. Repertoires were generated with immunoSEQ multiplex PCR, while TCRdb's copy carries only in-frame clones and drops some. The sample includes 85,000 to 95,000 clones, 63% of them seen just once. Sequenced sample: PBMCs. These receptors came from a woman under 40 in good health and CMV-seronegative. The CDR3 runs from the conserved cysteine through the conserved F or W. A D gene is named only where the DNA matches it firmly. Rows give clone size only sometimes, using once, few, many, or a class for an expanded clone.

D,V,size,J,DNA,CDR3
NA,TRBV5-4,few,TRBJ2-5,TGTGCCAGCAGCCGGGACACAGAACAAGAGACCCAGTACTTC,CASSRDTEQETQYF
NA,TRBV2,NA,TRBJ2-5,TGTGCCAGTCGGGAACGAAACTCAGGGACCCAGTACTTC,CASRERNSGTQYF
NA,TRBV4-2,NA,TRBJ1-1,TGTGCCAGCAGCCCCTCCCCCCACGGGAACACTGAAGCTTTCTTT,CASSPSPHGNTEAFF
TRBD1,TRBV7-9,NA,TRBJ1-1,TGTGCCAGCAGCTTTGACAGGGGAAGCACTGAAGCTTTCTTT,CASSFDRGSTEAFF
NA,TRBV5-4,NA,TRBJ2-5,TGTGCCAGCAGCTTGGATCAACAGTCCCAAGAGACCCAGTACTTC,CASSLDQQSQETQYF
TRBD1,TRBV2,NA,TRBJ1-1,TGTGCCAGCAGTGCCCTGACAGGGGGCACTGAAGCTTTCTTT,CASSALTGGTEAFF
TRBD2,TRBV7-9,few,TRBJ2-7,TGTGCCAGCACGACGAGCGGGGGCCCCTACGAGCAGTACTTC,CASTTSGGPYEQYF
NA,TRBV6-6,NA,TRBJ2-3,TGTGCCAGCAGTTGGGGCTACACAGATACGCAGTATTTT,CASSWGYTDTQYF
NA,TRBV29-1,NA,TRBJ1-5,TGCAGCGTCTGGACGGCCGGGGGGCCCCAGCATTTT,CSVWTAGGPQHF
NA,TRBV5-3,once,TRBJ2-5,TGTGCCAGAAGTCGGGGGGAGACCCAGTACTTC,CARSRGETQYF
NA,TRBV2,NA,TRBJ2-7,TGTGCCAGCAGGCGGGGTTACGGGCAGTACTTC,CASRRGYGQYF
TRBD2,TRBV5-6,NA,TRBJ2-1,TGTGCCAGCAGCCCGAGCCCGGGACTAGCGACCTACAATGAGCAGTTCTTC,CASSPSPGLATYNEQFF
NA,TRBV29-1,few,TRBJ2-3,TGCAGCGTTGAAGTGCAGGGGACAGATACGCAGTATTTT,CSVEVQGTDTQYF
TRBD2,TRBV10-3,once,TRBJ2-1,TGTGCCATCAGTGGTAGGGAGGGAGTCGTAAATGAGCAGTTCTTC,CAISGREGVVNEQFF
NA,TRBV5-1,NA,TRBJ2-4,TGCGCCAGCAGCCCCCTATCGGCGGGCGTCAAAAACATTCAGTACTTC,CASSPLSAGVKNIQYF
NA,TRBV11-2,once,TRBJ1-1,TGTGCCAGCAGCCTCAATTGGGGGGTAAACACTGAAGCTTTCTTT,CASSLNWGVNTEAFF
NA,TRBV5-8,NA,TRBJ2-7,TGTGCCAGCAGCTTGCCCCCCGCAGGCTTCTACGAGCAGTACTTC,CASSLPPAGFYEQYF
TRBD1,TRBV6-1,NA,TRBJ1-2,TGTGCCAGCAGGGACAGGGGGCCGGTTAAGGATGGCTACACCTTC,CASRDRGPVKDGYTF
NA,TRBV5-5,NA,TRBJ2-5,TGTGCCAGCAGTGGACTTTCAGCCCCAGACTCTGATTTGAAAGAGACCCAGTACTTC,CASSGLSAPDSDLKETQYF